A single sample gave rise to the 22 T cell receptor beta chains below, sequenced in a study of T cell responses to AZD1222 COVID-19 vaccine. Sequenced by immunoSEQ multiplex PCR; TCRdb stores in-frame clones only, minus some. This sample carries about 63,000 clones, about 83% of them seen once, and the ten largest clones take about 6.3%. This specimen was peripheral blood, taken 28 days after the second AZD1222 dose. All receptors come from an adult who received the AZD1222 COVID-19 vaccine.

This clone turned up a few times. The chain links TRBV6-2 or TRBV6-3 to TRBJ2-3, with 7 bases lining up with TRBD2. Germline values: CDR1 MNHEY, CDR2 SVGEGT. The CDR3 sequence is 17 residues long. V shed 2 bases and J 1 base; nucleotides not matched to a gene: 9. This chain's CDR3 is CASSYRLRAGGTDTQYF. The CDR3 nucleotides are TGTGCCAGCAGTTACCGCCTTCGGGCGGGGGGCACAGATACGCAGTATTTT.

In this sample, this clone turned up a few times. This chain uses TRBV4-2 with TRBJ2-1; 10 positions match TRBD2. The CDR3 is 17 amino acids. Germline loops: CDR1 LGHNA, CDR2 YNFKEQ. V gave up 1 base and J gave up 4 bases; unmatched junction bases: 7. CDR3 DNA sequence: TGTGCCAGCAGCCAAGCCCCCCTAGCGGGGGCTTACAATGAGCAGTTCTTC. Translation gives CASSQAPLAGAYNEQFF.

For the CDR3, the DNA is TGTGCCAGCAGTTACATGGGCAGGATCACTGAAGCTTTCTTT. Its protein product is CASSYMGRITEAFF. This chain joins TRBV6-5 and TRBJ1-1; D remains unclear. CDR1 and CDR2 from the germline V gene are MNHEY and SVGAGI. Trimming removed 2 bases from V and 4 bases from J, with 11 bases in between. The CDR3 is 14 amino acids.

The chain employs TRBV3-1 (or the pseudogene TRBV3-2) and TRBJ2-7; D might be TRBD2 (6 bases). V was clipped by 2 bases and J by 4 bases, with 12 bases between them. This CDR3 comprises 14 residues. Germline lookup yields CDR1 LGHDT and CDR2 YNNKEL (reference sequence). CDR3 sequence (DNA): TGTGCCAGCAGCCAACCGACTAGTCGGTACGAGCAGTACTTC. Protein: CASSQPTSRYEQYF.

The rearrangement joins TRBV10-1 to TRBJ1-5, with D uncertain. This CDR3 is 13 amino acids long. CDR1 is WNHNN, CDR2 SYGVQD, per germline (reference sequence). The V gene lost 0 bases and the J gene lost 7 bases, with 7 bases spanning the gap. The CDR3 region is CASSESLLQPQHF. CDR3 coding DNA: TGCGCCAGCAGTGAGTCGCTATTGCAGCCCCAGCATTTT.

The V gene is TRBV7-9, the J gene TRBJ2-1; D tentatively fits TRBD1 or TRBD2 (6 bases each). Germline V gives CDR1 SEHNR, CDR2 FQNEAQ (reference sequence). V lost 2 bases to trimming and J lost 5 bases, with 13 bases between them. This CDR3 is built from 15 residues. CDR3 bases: TGTGCCAGCAGCTTACGGCAGGGGACTGACAATGAGCAGTTCTTC. Translating it yields CASSLRQGTDNEQFF.

The chain uses TRBV9 and TRBJ1-2; TRBD1 matches at 12 bases. This CDR3 is built from 17 residues. Germline lookup yields CDR1 SGDLS and CDR2 YYNGEE. V lost 4 bases, J lost 8 bases, and 15 bases stayed unmatched. The CDR3 DNA reads as TGTGCCAGCAGCAGTTTCACCGGGACAGGGGGCGCCGGAGGCTACACCTTC. It specifies CASSSFTGTGGAGGYTF.

V and J are TRBV4-1 and TRBJ2-1, with unresolved D. The V end lost 1 base, the J end lost 0 bases, and 10 bases lay between the germline ends. CDR3 length equals 16 residues. CDR1 is MGHRA and CDR2 is YSYEKL in the germline V gene. The CDR3, as DNA: TGCGCCAGCAGCCAAGTAGGCCGGAGCTCCTACAATGAGCAGTTCTTC. Protein: CASSQVGRSSYNEQFF.

The chain is built from TRBV13 and TRBJ1-1; D is possibly TRBD1 (6 bases). CDR1 and CDR2 from the germline V gene are PRHDT and FYEKMQ (reference sequence). The germline V and J ends were trimmed by 0 bases and 4 bases, with 9 bases remaining between them. The CDR3 consists of 14 residues. The CDR3 spells CASSLGAGVTEAFF. The CDR3 nucleotides read TGTGCCAGCAGCTTAGGGGCAGGGGTCACTGAAGCTTTCTTT.

V and J are TRBV7-2 and TRBJ2-3; D is unresolved. V was clipped by 1 base and J by 0 bases, with 2 bases between them. The length of the CDR3 is 13 residues. In germline, CDR1 is SGHTA, CDR2 FQGNSA. CDR3 nucleotides: TGTGCCAGCAGCTTAGACAGCACAGATACGCAGTATTTT. Protein: CASSLDSTDTQYF.

This chain links TRBV23-1 with TRBJ2-7; tentatively, D is TRBD2 (6 bases). TRBV23-1 is flagged as an ORF with uncertain function. The CDR3 runs to 17 residues. The V end lost 0 bases, the J end lost 1 base, and 16 bases lay between the germline ends. The CDR3 nucleotides are TGCGCCAGCAGTCAATCGGGGGGTCCCTTAGGGTCCTACGAGCAGTACTTC. It yields the protein CASSQSGGPLGSYEQYF.

The J gene is TRBJ1-5, the V gene TRBV7-6; D is perhaps TRBD1 (5 bases). Trimming removed 5 bases at V and 3 bases at J, with 17 bases between. CDR3 length: 16 amino acids. Germline CDR1 and CDR2: SGHVS and FNYEAQ. Written as DNA, the CDR3 is TGTGCCAGCAGCCTAAGGGGTGACGGTTACAATCAGCCCCAGCATTTT. It specifies CASSLRGDGYNQPQHF.

J is TRBJ1-2 and V is TRBV29-1; 7 bases are a match to TRBD1. The CDR3 runs 14 residues. Germline V gives CDR1 SQVTM, CDR2 ANQGSEA. The trim removed 6 bases at V and 6 bases at J, leaving 13 bases unmatched. The CDR3 DNA is TGCAGCGTAACCACACTACAGGGGACGCATGGCTACACCTTC. As protein: CSVTTLQGTHGYTF.

The V and J genes are TRBV20-1 and TRBJ1-5; D might be TRBD1 (5 bases). Germline V gene data show CDR1 as DFQATT and CDR2 as SNEGSKA (reference sequence). Trimming took off 3 bases at V and 4 bases at J, with 16 bases between the two ends. The CDR3 is 15 amino acids. The CDR3 DNA sequence: TGCAGTGCTAGTAGGGTCGGCGGGGGGAATCAGCCCCAGCATTTT. Translation: CSASRVGGGNQPQHF.

This rearrangement joins TRBV11-2 to TRBJ2-7, with 7 nucleotides matching TRBD2. Losses at the gene ends were 4 bases for V and 6 bases for J; bases not matched to a gene: 6. The CDR3 length is 13 residues. From germline, CDR1 is SGHAT and CDR2 FQNNGV. The CDR3 nucleotides are TGTGCCAGCAGCTCCGTGGGCGGGGGCGAGCAGTACTTC. It is translated as CASSSVGGGEQYF.

The V and J genes are TRBV6-4 and TRBJ1-6; TRBD1 might be the D (5 bases). V gave up 4 bases and J gave up 8 bases, with 9 bases separating them. The germline V gene has CDR1 MRHNA and CDR2 SNTAGT. This CDR3 has 13 residues. In DNA, the CDR3 is TGTGCCAGCAGTGGGGACTCGTATTCACCCCTCCACTTT. Its protein product is CASSGDSYSPLHF.

This chain uses TRBV5-6 with TRBJ1-5; no clear D. This CDR3 spans 13 amino acids. The V end lost 0 bases, the J end lost 11 bases, and 12 bases lay between the germline ends. Germline CDR1 and CDR2: SGHDT and YYEEEE. This CDR3 reads CASSLGGGLAQHF. The CDR3 DNA reads as TGTGCCAGCAGCTTGGGTGGCGGCCTAGCCCAGCATTTT.

The V call is TRBV5-1, the J call TRBJ2-7, with no clear D. Trimming stripped 2 bases from V and 0 bases from J, with 9 bases between. CDR3 length equals 14 residues. Germline V gene sequence: CDR1 SGHRS, CDR2 YFSETQ. CDR3: CASSFLDLSYEQYF. The CDR3 DNA is TGCGCCAGCAGCTTCCTTGACCTCTCCTACGAGCAGTACTTC.

This clone has a handful of counts. In DNA form, the CDR3 reads TGTGCCAGCAGCTTAGGCAAAGGAGGGAATGAGCAGTTCTTC. It specifies CASSLGKGGNEQFF. The V and J genes are TRBV13 and TRBJ2-1, with TRBD2 as a possible D gene (6 bases). The CDR3 runs 14 residues. Germline-derived CDR1 and CDR2 are PRHDT and FYEKMQ (reference sequence). V was pared by 0 bases and J by 7 bases, with 10 bases between.

This clone was observed once. The rearrangement uses TRBV19 and TRBJ1-5; D is unresolved. Per the germline V gene, CDR1 is LNHDA and CDR2 is SQIVND (reference sequence). The ends were cut back, 4 bases at V and 0 bases at J, with 13 bases in the middle. CDR3 size: 16 residues. The CDR3 DNA reads as TGTGCCAGTAGTAGGTCAGAAATGTATAGCAATCAGCCCCAGCATTTT. It codes for CASSRSEMYSNQPQHF.

The chain has TRBV6-5 and TRBJ2-2; D uncertain. The CDR3 loop spans 13 amino acids. The V gene's germline CDR1 is MNHEY and CDR2 SVGAGI. Trimming shortened V by 5 bases and J by 4 bases, and 8 bases separated the two germline ends. CDR3 coding DNA: TGTGCCAGCAGTATCAGGCCCACCGGGGAGCTGTTTTTT. This codes for CASSIRPTGELFF.

This chain joins TRBV3-1 (or the pseudogene TRBV3-2) and TRBJ2-3; unclear D gene. The CDR3 sequence is 14 residues long. Germline V gene lookup returns CDR1 LGHDT and CDR2 YNNKEL (reference sequence). V was shortened by 5 bases and J by 0 bases, with 9 bases between the two germline ends. CDR3 sequence: CASSIQPSTDTQYF. The DNA for the CDR3 is TGTGCCAGCAGCATACAGCCTAGCACAGATACGCAGTATTTT.